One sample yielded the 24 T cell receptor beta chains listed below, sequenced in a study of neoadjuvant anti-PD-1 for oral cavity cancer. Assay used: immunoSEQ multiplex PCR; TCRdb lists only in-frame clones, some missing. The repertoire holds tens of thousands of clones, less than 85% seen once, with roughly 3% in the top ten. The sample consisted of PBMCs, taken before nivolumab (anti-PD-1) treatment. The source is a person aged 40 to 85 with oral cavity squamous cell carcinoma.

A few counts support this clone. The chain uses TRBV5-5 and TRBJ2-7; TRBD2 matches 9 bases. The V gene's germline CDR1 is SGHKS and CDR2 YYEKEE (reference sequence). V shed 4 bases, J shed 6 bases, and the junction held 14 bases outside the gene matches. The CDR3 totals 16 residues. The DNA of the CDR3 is TGTGCCAGCAGCACGACGACGGGACTAGCCCAGGGCGAGCAGTACTTC. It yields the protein CASSTTTGLAQGEQYF.

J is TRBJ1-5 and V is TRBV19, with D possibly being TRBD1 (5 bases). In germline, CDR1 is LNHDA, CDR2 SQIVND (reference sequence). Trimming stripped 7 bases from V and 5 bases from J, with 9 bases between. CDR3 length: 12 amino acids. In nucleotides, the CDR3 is TGTGCCAGTACGCAGGGATATCAGCCCCAGCATTTT. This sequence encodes CASTQGYQPQHF. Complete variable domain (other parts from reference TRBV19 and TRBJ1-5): DGGITQSPKYLFRKEGQNVTLSCEQNLNHDAMYWYRQDPGQGLRLIYYSQIVNDFQKGDIAEGYSVSREKKESFPLTVTSAQKNPTAFYLCASTQGYQPQHFGDGTRLSIL.

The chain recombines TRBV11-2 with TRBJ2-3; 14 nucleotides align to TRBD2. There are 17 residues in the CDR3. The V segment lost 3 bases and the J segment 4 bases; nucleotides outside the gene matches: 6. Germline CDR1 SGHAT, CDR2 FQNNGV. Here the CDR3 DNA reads TGTGCCAGCAGCTTCGATGGGACTAGCGGGAGCCCAGATACGCAGTATTTT. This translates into CASSFDGTSGSPDTQYF.

CDR3 bases: TGTGCCAGCAGGGGGACTCCCTACGAGCAGTACTTC. It codes for CASRGTPYEQYF. J is TRBJ2-7 and V is TRBV28; a possible D gene is TRBD2 (6 bases). The CDR3 runs to 12 residues. Trimming pared 6 bases from V and 2 bases from J, leaving 8 bases between. Germline CDR1 reads MDHEN; CDR2 reads SYDVKM.

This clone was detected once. In DNA, the CDR3 is TGTGCCAGCAGCGGTGGACAGGGGGACTACTACGAGCAGTACTTC. Translated: CASSGGQGDYYEQYF. The V and J genes are TRBV5-5 and TRBJ2-7; 10 bases align to TRBD1. Germline V gene data show CDR1 as SGHKS and CDR2 as YYEKEE (reference sequence). Germline trimming cut 4 bases from V and 3 bases from J; bases unmatched to any gene: 7. The CDR3 is 15 residues long.

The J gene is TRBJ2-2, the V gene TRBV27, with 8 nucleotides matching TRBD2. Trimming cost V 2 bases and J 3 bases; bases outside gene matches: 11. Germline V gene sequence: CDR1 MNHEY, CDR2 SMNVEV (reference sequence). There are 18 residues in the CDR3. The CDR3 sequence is CASSLGPRGGGDTGELFF. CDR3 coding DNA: TGTGCCAGCAGTTTAGGGCCCCGGGGGGGAGGGGACACCGGGGAGCTGTTTTTT.

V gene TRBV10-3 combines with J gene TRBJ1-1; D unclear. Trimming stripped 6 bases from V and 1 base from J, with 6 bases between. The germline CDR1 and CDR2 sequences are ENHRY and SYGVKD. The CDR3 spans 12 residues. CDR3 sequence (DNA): TGTGCCATCAGCCAAGGGAACACTGAAGCTTTCTTT. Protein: CAISQGNTEAFF.

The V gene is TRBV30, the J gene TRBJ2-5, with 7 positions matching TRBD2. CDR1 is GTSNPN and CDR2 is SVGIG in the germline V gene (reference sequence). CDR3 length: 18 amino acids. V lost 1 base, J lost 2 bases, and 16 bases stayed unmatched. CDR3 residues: CAWSGYGLVGGSQETQYF. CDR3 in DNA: TGTGCCTGGAGTGGCTACGGACTAGTCGGGGGATCACAAGAGACCCAGTACTTC.

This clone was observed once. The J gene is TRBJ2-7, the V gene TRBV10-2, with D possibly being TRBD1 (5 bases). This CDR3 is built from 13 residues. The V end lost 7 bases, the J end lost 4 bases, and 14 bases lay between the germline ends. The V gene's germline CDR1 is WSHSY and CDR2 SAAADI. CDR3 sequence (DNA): TGCGCCAGCAATGTCCAGGGTTCATACGAGCAGTACTTC. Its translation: CASNVQGSYEQYF.

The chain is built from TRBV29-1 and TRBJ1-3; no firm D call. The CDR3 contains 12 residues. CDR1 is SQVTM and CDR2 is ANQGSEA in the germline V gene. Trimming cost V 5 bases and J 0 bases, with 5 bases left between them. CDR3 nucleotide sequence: TGCAGCGTTCAATACTCTGGAAACACCATATATTTT. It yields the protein CSVQYSGNTIYF.

CDR3 loop: CASSLAGSYNEQFF. The CDR3 nucleotides are TGTGCCAGCAGCTTGGCGGGTTCCTACAATGAGCAGTTCTTC. V is TRBV5-5 and J is TRBJ2-1; D ambiguous. CDR1 and CDR2 (germline): SGHKS, YYEKEE (reference sequence). The CDR3 spans 14 residues. Trimming took 0 bases from V and 1 from J, leaving 5 bases between them. Supplemented by reference TRBV5-5 and TRBJ2-1, the full variable domain reads DAGVTQSPTHLIKTRGQQVTLRCSPISGHKSVSWYQQVLGQGPQFIFQYYEKEERGRGNFPDRFSARQFPNYSSELNVNALLLGDSALYLCASSLAGSYNEQFFGPGTRLTVL.

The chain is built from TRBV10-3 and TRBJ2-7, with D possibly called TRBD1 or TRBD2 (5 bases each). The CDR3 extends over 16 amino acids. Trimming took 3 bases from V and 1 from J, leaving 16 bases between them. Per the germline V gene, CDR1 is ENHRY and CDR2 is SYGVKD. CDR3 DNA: TGTGCCATCAGTGAACCGGGAACAGGAAGTTCCTACGAGCAGTACTTC. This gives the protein CAISEPGTGSSYEQYF.

This CDR3 reads CASSLGFANYEQYF. The CDR3 DNA follows: TGTGCCAGCAGCTTAGGTTTCGCGAACTACGAGCAGTACTTC. The rearrangement links TRBV11-2 to TRBJ2-7; D call uncertain. V lost 1 base to trimming and J lost 3 bases, with 10 bases between them. Germline V gene sequence: CDR1 SGHAT, CDR2 FQNNGV. CDR3 size: 14 residues.

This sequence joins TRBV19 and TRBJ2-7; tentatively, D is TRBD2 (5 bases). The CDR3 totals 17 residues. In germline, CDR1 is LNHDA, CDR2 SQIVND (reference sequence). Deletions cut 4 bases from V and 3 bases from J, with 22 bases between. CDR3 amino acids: CASSTSRTHPSGYEQYF. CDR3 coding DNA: TGTGCCAGTAGTACCTCCAGGACTCACCCTTCGGGCTACGAGCAGTACTTC.

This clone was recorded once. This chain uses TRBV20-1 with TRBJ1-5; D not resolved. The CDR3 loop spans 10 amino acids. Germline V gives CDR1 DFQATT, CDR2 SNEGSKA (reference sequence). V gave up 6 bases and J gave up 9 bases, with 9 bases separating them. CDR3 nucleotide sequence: TGCAGTGCCGCCGGCCCGCCCCAGCATTTT. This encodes CSAAGPPQHF.

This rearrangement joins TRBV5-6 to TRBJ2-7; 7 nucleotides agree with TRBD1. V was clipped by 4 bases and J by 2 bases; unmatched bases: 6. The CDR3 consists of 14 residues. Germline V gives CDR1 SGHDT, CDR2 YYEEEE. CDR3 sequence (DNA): TGTGCCAGCAGCCCACAGGGGCTCGCCTACGAGCAGTACTTC. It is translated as CASSPQGLAYEQYF.

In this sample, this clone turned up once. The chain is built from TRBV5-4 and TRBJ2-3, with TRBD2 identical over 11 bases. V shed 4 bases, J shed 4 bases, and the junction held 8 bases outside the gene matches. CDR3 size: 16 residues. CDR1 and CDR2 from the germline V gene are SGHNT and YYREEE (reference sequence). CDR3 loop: CASSRGTSGAPDTQYF. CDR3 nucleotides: TGTGCCAGCAGCCGGGGGACTAGCGGTGCTCCAGATACGCAGTATTTT.

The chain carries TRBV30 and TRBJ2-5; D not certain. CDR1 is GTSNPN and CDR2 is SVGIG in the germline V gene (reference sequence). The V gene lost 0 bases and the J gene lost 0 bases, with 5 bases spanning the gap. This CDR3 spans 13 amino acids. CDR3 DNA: TGTGCCTGGAGTGTCGGGCACCAAGAGACCCAGTACTTC. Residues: CAWSVGHQETQYF. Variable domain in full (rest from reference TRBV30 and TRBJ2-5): SQTIHQWPATLVQPVGSPLSLECTVEGTSNPNLYWYRQAAGRGLQLLFYSVGIGQISSEVPQNLSASRPQDRQFILSSKKLLLSDSGFYLCAWSVGHQETQYFGPGTRLLVL.

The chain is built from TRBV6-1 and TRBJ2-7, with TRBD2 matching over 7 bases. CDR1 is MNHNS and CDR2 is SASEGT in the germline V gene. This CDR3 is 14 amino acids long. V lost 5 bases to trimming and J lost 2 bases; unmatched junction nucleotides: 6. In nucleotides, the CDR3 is TGTGCCAGCAGTATAGCGGGCGAAACCTACGAGCAGTACTTC. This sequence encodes CASSIAGETYEQYF.

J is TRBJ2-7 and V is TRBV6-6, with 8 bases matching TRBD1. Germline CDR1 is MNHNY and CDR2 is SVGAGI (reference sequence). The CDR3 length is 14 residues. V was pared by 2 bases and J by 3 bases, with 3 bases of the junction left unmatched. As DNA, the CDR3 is TGTGCCAGCAGTTACGGACAGGGAGGCTACGAGCAGTACTTC. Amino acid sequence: CASSYGQGGYEQYF.

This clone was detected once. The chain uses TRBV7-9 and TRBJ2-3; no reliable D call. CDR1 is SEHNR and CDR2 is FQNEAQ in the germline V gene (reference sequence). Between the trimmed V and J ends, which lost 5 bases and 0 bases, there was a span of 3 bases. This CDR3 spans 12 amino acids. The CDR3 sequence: CASSQSTDTQYF. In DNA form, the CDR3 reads TGTGCCAGCAGCCAAAGCACAGATACGCAGTATTTT.

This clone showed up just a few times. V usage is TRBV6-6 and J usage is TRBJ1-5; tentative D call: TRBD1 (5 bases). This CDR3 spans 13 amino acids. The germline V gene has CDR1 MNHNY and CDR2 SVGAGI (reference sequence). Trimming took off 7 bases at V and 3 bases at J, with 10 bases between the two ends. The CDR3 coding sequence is TGTGCCAGCACTTCAGGGACCAATCAGCCCCAGCATTTT. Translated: CASTSGTNQPQHF.

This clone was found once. The CDR3 spells CASSLGLAGVNEQFF. The CDR3 DNA is TGTGCCAGCAGTTTGGGACTAGCGGGAGTCAATGAGCAGTTCTTC. The chain couples TRBV7-2 to TRBJ2-1; TRBD2 agrees at 14 bases. The germline V gene encodes CDR1 SGHTA and CDR2 FQGNSA. The CDR3 runs to 15 residues. V lost 6 bases, J lost 6 bases, and 4 bases stayed unmatched.

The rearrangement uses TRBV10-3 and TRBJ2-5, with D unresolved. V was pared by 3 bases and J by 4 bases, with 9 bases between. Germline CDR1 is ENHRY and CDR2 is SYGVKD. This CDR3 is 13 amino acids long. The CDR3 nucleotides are TGTGCCATCAGTGACCGCCTGGCAGAGACCCAGTACTTC. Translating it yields CAISDRLAETQYF.